This TCR beta chain was sequenced during a study of shared clonotypes between healthy human individuals. On this clone itself: Antigen specificity is unknown. This same CDR3 is encoded by further DNA sequences in the sample.

CD4+ cells underwent separation, giving CD45RA+ naive and CD45RA-negative memory subsets. From germline, CDR1 is MNHEY and CDR2 SVGAGI. Trimming cost V 2 bases and J 1 base, with 11 bases left between them. This CDR3 spans 15 amino acids. 200 to 250 ng DNA, 25,000 to 35,000 T cell genomes, went into each sorted-subset replicate PCR. The table came from immunoSEQ multiplex PCR; TCRdb's copy has only in-frame clones and leaves some out. The repertoire holds some 2,400,000 clones, roughly 95% seen once, with more than 0.1% in the top ten. Study findings and constraints: The donor pool, a small one, limited the genetic and exposure-history diversity represented. Clonotype sharing among donors, it was expected, would be affected by sequencing depth.

The gene calls are TRBV6-5 and TRBJ1-1; TRBD1 is a possible D gene (6 bases). Sequences were obtained from naive CD4+ T cells sorted from blood. The subset here: CD45RA+ positively selected. The origin of this receptor is a man younger than 30 in good health. The CDR3 here is CASSYGGGGNTEAFF. Written as DNA, the CDR3 is TGTGCCAGCAGTTACGGGGGAGGGGGGAACACTGAAGCTTTCTTT.